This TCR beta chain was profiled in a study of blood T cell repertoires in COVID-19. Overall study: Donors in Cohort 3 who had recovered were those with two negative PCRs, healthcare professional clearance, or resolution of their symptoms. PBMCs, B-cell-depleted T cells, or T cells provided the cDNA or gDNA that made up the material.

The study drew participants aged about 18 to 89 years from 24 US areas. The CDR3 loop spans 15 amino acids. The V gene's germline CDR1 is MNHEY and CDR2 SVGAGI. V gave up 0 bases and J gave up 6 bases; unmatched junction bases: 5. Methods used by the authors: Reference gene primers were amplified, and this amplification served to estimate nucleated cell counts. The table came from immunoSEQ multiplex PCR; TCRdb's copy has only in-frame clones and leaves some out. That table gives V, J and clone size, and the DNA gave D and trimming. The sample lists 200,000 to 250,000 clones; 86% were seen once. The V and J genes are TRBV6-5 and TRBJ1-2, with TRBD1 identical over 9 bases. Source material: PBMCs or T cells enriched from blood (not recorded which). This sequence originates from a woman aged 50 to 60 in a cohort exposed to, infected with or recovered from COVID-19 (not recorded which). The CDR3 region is CASSYSNRGQNGYTF. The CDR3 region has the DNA TGTGCCAGCAGTTACTCGAACAGGGGGCAAAATGGCTACACCTTC.